Following are 10 T cell receptor beta chains from one sample sequenced in a study of blood T cell repertoires in COVID-19. Generated by immunoSEQ multiplex PCR, the TCRdb table keeps only in-frame clones and is missing some. The sample records 75,000 to 95,000 clones, approximately 90% being singletons. Sequences were obtained from peripheral blood. The receptors come from a human donor in a cohort sampled during active COVID-19.

This chain connects TRBV5-6 to TRBJ2-5; D gene uncertain. Germline CDR1 reads SGHDT; CDR2 reads YYEEEE. The CDR3 is made up of 15 amino acids. The V end lost 1 base, the J end lost 3 bases, and 13 bases lay between the germline ends. The DNA for the CDR3 is TGTGCCAGCAGCTTGTTCAGGCCAAGTAAAGAGACCCAGTACTTC. Protein: CASSLFRPSKETQYF.

This clone came up a few times. The J gene is TRBJ2-7, the V gene TRBV19; 8 nucleotides line up with TRBD1. Germline CDR1 reads LNHDA; CDR2 reads SQIVND (reference sequence). Trimming at V came to 10 bases and at J to 4 bases, leaving 15 bases not matched to a gene. The CDR3 sequence is 15 residues long. The CDR3 DNA follows: TGTGCCACCTCCTCAAAGACAGGGGAAAGGTACGAGCAGTACTTC. Its protein is CATSSKTGERYEQYF.

Note on this clone: Other DNA sequences in the same sample also yield this CDR3. The chain employs TRBV11-2 and TRBJ2-7, with D perhaps TRBD2 (6 bases). The CDR3 contains 14 residues. Trimming shortened V by 5 bases and J by 6 bases, and 17 bases separated the two germline ends. CDR1 SGHAT and CDR2 FQNNGV come from the germline V gene. The CDR3 nucleotides are TGTGCCAGCAGCCTAATACAGGAGGGAGGCGAGCAGTACTTC. Encoded protein: CASSLIQEGGEQYF.

V gene TRBV27 combines with J gene TRBJ2-7; 11 bases line up with TRBD2. The V gene's germline CDR1 is MNHEY and CDR2 SMNVEV (reference sequence). CDR3 length equals 15 residues. Germline trimming cut 6 bases from V and 0 bases from J; bases unmatched to any gene: 4. The CDR3 loop reads CASRTLAGASYEQYF. DNA of the CDR3: TGTGCCAGCAGGACACTAGCGGGAGCCTCCTACGAGCAGTACTTC.

The sample holds one count of this clone. J is TRBJ2-5 and V is TRBV2; 10 nucleotides match TRBD2. V dropped 8 bases and J dropped 5; count of bases not matched to a gene: 11. Germline V gene sequence: CDR1 SNHLY, CDR2 FYNNEI. There are 15 residues in the CDR3. Here the CDR3 DNA reads TGTGCCAGCCGGAGGTCTAGCGGGGGTAGGGAGACCCAGTACTTC. Its translation: CASRRSSGGRETQYF.

This clone was seen only once. The chain recombines TRBV10-2 with TRBJ1-2; D uncertain. Germline CDR1 and CDR2: WSHSY and SAAADI. The V and J ends lost 2 bases and 7 bases respectively, with 5 bases between them. The CDR3 length is 11 residues. CDR3 protein: CASSERGGYTF. In DNA form, the CDR3 reads TGCGCCAGCAGTGAGCGAGGTGGCTACACCTTC.

The genes are TRBV6-5 and TRBJ2-7, with 12 nucleotides matching TRBD2. Germline values: CDR1 MNHEY, CDR2 SVGAGI. Trimming cost V 2 bases and J 3 bases; bases outside gene matches: 5. CDR3 size: 16 residues. The CDR3 nucleotides read TGTGCCAGCAGTTACCTCACTAGCGGGAGGTTCTACGAGCAGTACTTC. This sequence encodes CASSYLTSGRFYEQYF.

The chain uses TRBV19 and TRBJ2-5; maybe TRBD2 (6 bases). Germline V lookup: CDR1 LNHDA, CDR2 SQIVND (reference sequence). V dropped 5 bases and J dropped 5 bases, with 15 bases sitting between them. The CDR3 has 14 residues. In nucleotides, the CDR3 is TGTGCCAGTAGTCGGGACCCTGGGGGGGAGACCCAGTACTTC. Translating it yields CASSRDPGGETQYF.

V is TRBV5-1 and J is TRBJ2-3, with 10 positions matching TRBD2. V lost 1 base and J lost 2; bases outside the gene matches: 4. The CDR3 spans 16 residues. The germline CDR1 and CDR2 sequences are SGHRS and YFSETQ. The CDR3, as DNA: TGCGCCAGCAGCTTGACTAGCGGGGTAATCACAGATACGCAGTATTTT. This translates into CASSLTSGVITDTQYF.

The chain couples TRBV5-3 to TRBJ1-3; 9 bases fit TRBD1. TRBV5-3 is assigned to the ORF class and has an uncertain function. Trimming at V came to 1 base and at J to 0 bases, leaving 14 bases not matched to a gene. CDR3 length: 20 residues. Here the CDR3 DNA reads TGTGCCAGAAGCTTGTGGAGGGACAGGGCTCAGAAGTACTCTGGAAACACCATATATTTT. As protein: CARSLWRDRAQKYSGNTIYF.